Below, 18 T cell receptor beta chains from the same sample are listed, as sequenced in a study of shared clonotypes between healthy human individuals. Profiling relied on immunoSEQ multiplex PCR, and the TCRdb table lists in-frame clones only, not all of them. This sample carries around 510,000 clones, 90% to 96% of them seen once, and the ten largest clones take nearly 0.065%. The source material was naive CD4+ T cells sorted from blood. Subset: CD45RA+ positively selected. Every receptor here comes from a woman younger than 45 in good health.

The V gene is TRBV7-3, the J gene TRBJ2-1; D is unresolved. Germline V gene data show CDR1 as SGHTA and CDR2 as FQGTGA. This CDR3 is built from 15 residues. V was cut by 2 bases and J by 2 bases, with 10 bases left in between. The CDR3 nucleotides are TGTGCCAGCAGCTTAGAGTCGCAGGCCTACAATGAGCAGTTCTTC. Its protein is CASSLESQAYNEQFF.

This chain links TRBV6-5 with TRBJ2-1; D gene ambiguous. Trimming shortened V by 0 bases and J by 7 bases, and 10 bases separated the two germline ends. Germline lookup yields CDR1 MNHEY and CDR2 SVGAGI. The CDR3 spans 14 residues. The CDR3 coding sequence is TGTGCCAGCAGTTACTCCCGTGGTAGTAATGAGCAGTTCTTC. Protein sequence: CASSYSRGSNEQFF.

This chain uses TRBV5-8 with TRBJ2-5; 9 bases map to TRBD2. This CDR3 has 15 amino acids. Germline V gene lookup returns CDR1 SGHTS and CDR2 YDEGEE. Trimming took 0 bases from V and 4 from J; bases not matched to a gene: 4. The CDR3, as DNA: TGTGCCAGCAGCTTGGGGACGCGGGAGGGAGAGACCCAGTACTTC. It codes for CASSLGTREGETQYF.

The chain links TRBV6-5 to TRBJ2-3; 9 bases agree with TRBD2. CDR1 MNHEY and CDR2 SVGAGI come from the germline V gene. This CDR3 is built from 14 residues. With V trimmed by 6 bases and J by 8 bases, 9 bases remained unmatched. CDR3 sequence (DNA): TGTGCCAGCAGGGGTGGGACTAGCTCGGGTACGCAGTATTTT. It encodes CASRGGTSSGTQYF.

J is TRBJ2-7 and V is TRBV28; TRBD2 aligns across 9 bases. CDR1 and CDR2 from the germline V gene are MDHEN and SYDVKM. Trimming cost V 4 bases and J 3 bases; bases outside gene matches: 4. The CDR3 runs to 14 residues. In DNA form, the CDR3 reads TGTGCCAGCAGTTCCGGGACTAGCTTCTACGAGCAGTACTTC. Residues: CASSSGTSFYEQYF.

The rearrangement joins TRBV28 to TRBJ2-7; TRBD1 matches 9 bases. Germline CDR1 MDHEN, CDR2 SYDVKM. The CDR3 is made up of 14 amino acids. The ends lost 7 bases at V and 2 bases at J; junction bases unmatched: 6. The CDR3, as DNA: TGTGCCAGCACCTCGGGACAGGGCCCCTACGAGCAGTACTTC. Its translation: CASTSGQGPYEQYF.

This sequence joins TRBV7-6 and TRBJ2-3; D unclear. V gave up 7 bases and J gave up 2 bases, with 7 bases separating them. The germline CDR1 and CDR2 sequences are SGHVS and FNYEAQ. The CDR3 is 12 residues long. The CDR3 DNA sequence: TGTGCCAGCACATCGAACACAGATACGCAGTATTTT. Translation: CASTSNTDTQYF.

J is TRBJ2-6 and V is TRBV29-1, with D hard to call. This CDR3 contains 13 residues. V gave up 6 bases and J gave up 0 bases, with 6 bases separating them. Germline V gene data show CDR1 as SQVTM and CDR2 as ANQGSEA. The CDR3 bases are TGCAGCGTCCGAACCTCTGGGGCCAACGTCCTGACTTTC. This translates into CSVRTSGANVLTF.

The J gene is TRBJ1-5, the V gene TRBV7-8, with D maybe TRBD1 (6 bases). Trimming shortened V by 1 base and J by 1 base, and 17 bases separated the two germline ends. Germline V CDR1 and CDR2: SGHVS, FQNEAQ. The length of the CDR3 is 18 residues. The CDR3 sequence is CASSLDRLGGPSNQPQHF. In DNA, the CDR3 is TGTGCCAGCAGCTTAGATAGATTGGGGGGGCCGAGCAATCAGCCCCAGCATTTT.

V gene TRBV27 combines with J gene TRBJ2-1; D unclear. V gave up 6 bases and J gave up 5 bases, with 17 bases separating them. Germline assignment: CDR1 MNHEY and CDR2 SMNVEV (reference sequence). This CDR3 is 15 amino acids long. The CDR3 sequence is CASSPRMVVDNEQFF. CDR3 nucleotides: TGTGCCAGCAGCCCTCGGATGGTTGTGGACAATGAGCAGTTCTTC.

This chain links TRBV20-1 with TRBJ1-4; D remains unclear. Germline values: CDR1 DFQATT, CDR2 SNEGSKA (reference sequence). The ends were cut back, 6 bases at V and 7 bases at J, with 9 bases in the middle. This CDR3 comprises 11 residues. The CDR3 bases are TGCAGTGCCCGTCCTACTGAAAAACTGTTTTTT. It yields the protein CSARPTEKLFF.

In DNA form, the CDR3 reads TGTGCCAGCACCCTCGAATTTTCGCCTGGAATCGAGCAGTACTTC. Translation: CASTLEFSPGIEQYF. The V call is TRBV6-1, the J call TRBJ2-7; D uncertain. This CDR3 comprises 15 residues. The V and J ends lost 7 bases and 6 bases respectively, with 22 bases between them. Germline V gives CDR1 MNHNS, CDR2 SASEGT.

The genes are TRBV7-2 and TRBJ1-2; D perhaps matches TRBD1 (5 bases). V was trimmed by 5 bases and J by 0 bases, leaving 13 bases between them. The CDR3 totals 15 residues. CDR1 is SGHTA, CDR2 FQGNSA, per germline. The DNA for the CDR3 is TGTGCCAGCAGCCCGGGACGGCCGACTAACTATGGCTACACCTTC. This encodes CASSPGRPTNYGYTF.

CDR3 coding DNA: TGCGCCAGCAGCCTAGACAGGACCTCCTACAATGAGCAGTTCTTC. This encodes CASSLDRTSYNEQFF. The V call is TRBV5-1, the J call TRBJ2-1, with a possible D match to TRBD1 (6 bases). The CDR3 runs to 15 residues. CDR1 is SGHRS, CDR2 YFSETQ, per germline. V was pared by 4 bases and J by 0 bases, with 11 bases between.

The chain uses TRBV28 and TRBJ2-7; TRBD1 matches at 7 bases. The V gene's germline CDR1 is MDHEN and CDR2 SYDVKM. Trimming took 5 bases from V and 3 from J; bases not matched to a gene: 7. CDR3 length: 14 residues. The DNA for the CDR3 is TGTGCCAGCAGTGTGGACAGGATATTCTACGAGCAGTACTTC. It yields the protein CASSVDRIFYEQYF.

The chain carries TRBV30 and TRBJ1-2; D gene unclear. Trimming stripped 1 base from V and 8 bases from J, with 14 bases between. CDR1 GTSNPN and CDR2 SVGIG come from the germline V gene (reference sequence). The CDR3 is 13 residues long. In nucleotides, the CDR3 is TGTGCCTGGAGTGAGCAGCTTAGCTGGGGCTACACCTTC. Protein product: CAWSEQLSWGYTF.

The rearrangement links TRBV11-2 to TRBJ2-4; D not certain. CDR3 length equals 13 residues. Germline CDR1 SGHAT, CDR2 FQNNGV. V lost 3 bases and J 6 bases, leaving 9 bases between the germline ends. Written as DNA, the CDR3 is TGTGCCAGCAGCTTCTCGAGTCGAAACATTCAGTACTTC. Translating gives CASSFSSRNIQYF.

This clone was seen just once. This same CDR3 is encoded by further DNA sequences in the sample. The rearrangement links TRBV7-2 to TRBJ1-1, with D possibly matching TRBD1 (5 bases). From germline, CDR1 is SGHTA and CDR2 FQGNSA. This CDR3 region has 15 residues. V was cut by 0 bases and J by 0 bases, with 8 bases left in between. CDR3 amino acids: CASSLALGVNTEAFF. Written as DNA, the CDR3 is TGTGCCAGCAGCTTAGCGCTGGGGGTGAACACTGAAGCTTTCTTT.